The 13 T cell receptor beta chains below come from one sample, sequenced in a study of CD39 and CD103 CD8 tumor-infiltrating T cells. Method: immunoSEQ multiplex PCR; TCRdb's copy keeps in-frame clones and lacks some. This sample yields around 7,400 clones, of which roughly three fifths are seen a single time; approximately 54% belongs to the top ten. Sequencing input: CD8+ T cells sorted from blood. Subset given: total memory CD8 T cells (CD45RA-CCR7+/-) from blood or uninvolved lymph node. The receptors shown here come from a human donor with head and neck squamous cell carcinoma.

V and J are TRBV27 and TRBJ2-7; 11 bases are shared with TRBD2. Germline V lookup: CDR1 MNHEY, CDR2 SMNVEV (reference sequence). The CDR3 length is 17 residues. J lost 4 bases, V lost 2 bases, and 10 bases had no gene match. As DNA, the CDR3 is TGTGCCAGCAGTTTAATTACGACTAGCGGGATGATATACGAGCAGTACTTC. Protein: CASSLITTSGMIYEQYF.

The V gene is TRBV6-5, the J gene TRBJ2-7; possibly TRBD2 for D (6 bases). The CDR3 is made up of 14 amino acids. The germline CDR1 and CDR2 sequences are MNHEY and SVGAGI. Trimming removed 8 bases from V and 3 bases from J, with 17 bases in between. CDR3 loop: CASGGAGPYYEQYF. The CDR3 bases are TGTGCCAGCGGCGGGGCGGGCCCGTACTACGAGCAGTACTTC.

The chain has TRBV2 and TRBJ1-2; 9 nucleotides line up with TRBD1. The CDR3 loop spans 14 amino acids. From germline, CDR1 is SNHLY and CDR2 FYNNEI. V gave up 2 bases and J gave up 2 bases; unmatched junction bases: 0. CDR3 nucleotides: TGTGCCAGCAGTGAAACAGGGGGCAACTATGGCTACACCTTC. It specifies CASSETGGNYGYTF.

The V and J genes are TRBV4-3 and TRBJ2-7, with D perhaps assigned TRBD1 or TRBD2 (6 bases each). Germline V lookup: CDR1 LGHNA, CDR2 YSLEER. CDR3 length: 15 residues. Trimming took off 0 bases at V and 4 bases at J, with 13 bases between the two ends. CDR3 in DNA: TGCGCCAGCAGCCAAGACGAGGGGGGAAGGTACGAGCAGTACTTC. Its protein product is CASSQDEGGRYEQYF.

The V call is TRBV7-9, the J call TRBJ2-3, with TRBD2 matching 14 bases. This CDR3 contains 17 residues. Trimming took 5 bases from V and 5 from J; bases not matched to a gene: 9. Germline CDR1 SEHNR, CDR2 FQNEAQ (reference sequence). The CDR3 nucleotides are TGTGCCAGCAGCCTTGGGACTAGCGGGAGAATATTAGATACGCAGTATTTT. The encoded protein is CASSLGTSGRILDTQYF.

The CDR3 protein is CASSSLREYEQYF. DNA of the CDR3: TGTGCCAGCAGCTCCTTAAGGGAGTACGAGCAGTACTTC. The chain has TRBV5-6 and TRBJ2-7; possible D gene TRBD2, 5 bases. Germline CDR1 reads SGHDT; CDR2 reads YYEEEE. The V end was cut by 3 bases, the J end by 4 bases, with 11 bases between. CDR3 length: 13 residues. Full variable domain (outside the CDR3, taken from reference TRBV5-6 and TRBJ2-7): DAGVTQSPTHLIKTRGQQVTLRCSPKSGHDTVSWYQQALGQGPQFIFQYYEEEERQRGNFPDRFSGHQFPNYSSELNVNALLLGDSALYLCASSSLREYEQYFGPGTRLTVT.

This clone showed up just a few times. The chain uses TRBV9 and TRBJ2-5, with D perhaps matching TRBD2 (5 bases). Per germline, CDR1 SGDLS and CDR2 YYNGEE. The length of the CDR3 is 14 residues. V lost 0 bases to trimming and J lost 3 bases, with 9 bases between them. The CDR3 DNA sequence: TGTGCCAGCAGCGTAGGAGGGAGCGAAGAGACCCAGTACTTC. Translated: CASSVGGSEETQYF.

This clone occurred a few times. The V call is TRBV29-1, the J call TRBJ2-7; D is uncertain. CDR1 and CDR2 (germline): SQVTM, ANQGSEA. This CDR3 has 10 amino acids. The V and J ends lost 5 bases and 5 bases respectively, with 7 bases between them. This CDR3 reads CSVQWDEQYF. CDR3 bases: TGCAGCGTTCAGTGGGACGAGCAGTACTTC.

The J gene is TRBJ2-7, the V gene TRBV23-1; D unclear. TRBV23-1 is identified as an open reading frame with a role that is uncertain. CDR3 size: 14 residues. The germline V and J ends were trimmed by 3 bases and 4 bases, with 13 bases remaining between them. For the CDR3, the DNA is TGCGCCAGCAGTCATCTATCTGGGGTTTACGAGCAGTACTTC. This encodes CASSHLSGVYEQYF.

This rearrangement joins TRBV27 to TRBJ1-2; the match to TRBD1 covers 8 bases. In germline, CDR1 is MNHEY, CDR2 SMNVEV (reference sequence). The CDR3 covers 15 residues. J lost 7 bases, V lost 3 bases, and 10 bases had no gene match. DNA of the CDR3: TGTGCCAGCAGTTTGGGACAGGCCGCCTCCTTTGGCTACACCTTC. Its protein is CASSLGQAASFGYTF.

The V gene is TRBV4-3, the J gene TRBJ2-7, with 10 nucleotides matching TRBD1. The junction had 2 bases not matched to a gene; V was cut back by 4 bases and J by 2 bases. The germline V gene has CDR1 LGHNA and CDR2 YSLEER. This CDR3 is built from 14 residues. This chain's CDR3 is CASSPGTGAYEQYF. The CDR3 DNA follows: TGCGCCAGCAGCCCGGGGACAGGGGCCTACGAGCAGTACTTC.

The chain employs TRBV29-1 and TRBJ2-3; D is tentatively TRBD1 or TRBD2 (8 bases each). The ends were cut back, 4 bases at V and 11 bases at J, with 16 bases in the middle. The germline gives CDR1 SQVTM, CDR2 ANQGSEA. CDR3 length: 12 amino acids. CDR3 protein: CSVAQGAGGQYF. The CDR3, as DNA: TGCAGCGTTGCCCAGGGGGCGGGGGGGCAGTATTTT.

The V and J genes are TRBV28 and TRBJ1-2; D remains unclear. With 0 bases removed from V and 4 bases from J, the gap between germline ends came to 9 bases. Germline CDR1 and CDR2: MDHEN and SYDVKM. The CDR3 consists of 14 residues. The CDR3 protein is CASSLWQTSYGYTF. As DNA, the CDR3 is TGTGCCAGCAGTTTATGGCAGACTAGCTATGGCTACACCTTC.